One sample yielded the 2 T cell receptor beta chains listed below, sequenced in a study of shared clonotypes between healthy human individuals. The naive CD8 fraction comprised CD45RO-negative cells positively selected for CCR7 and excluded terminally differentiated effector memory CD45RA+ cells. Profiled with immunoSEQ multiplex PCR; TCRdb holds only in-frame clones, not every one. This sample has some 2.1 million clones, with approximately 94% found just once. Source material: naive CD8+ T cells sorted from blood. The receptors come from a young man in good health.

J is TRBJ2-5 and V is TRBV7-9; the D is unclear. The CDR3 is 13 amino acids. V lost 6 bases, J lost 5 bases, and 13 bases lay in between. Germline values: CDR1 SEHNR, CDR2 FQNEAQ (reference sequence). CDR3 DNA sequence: TGTGCCAGCAGTGAGACCCCGCGGGAGACCCAGTACTTC. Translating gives CASSETPRETQYF.

This CDR3 is CASSETNEETQYF. In nucleotides, the CDR3 is TGTGCCAGCAGTGAAACCAATGAGGAGACCCAGTACTTC. This chain connects TRBV2 to TRBJ2-5, with D unclear. The CDR3 has 13 residues. The germline CDR1 and CDR2 sequences are SNHLY and FYNNEI. The V gene lost 2 bases and the J gene lost 5 bases, with 9 bases spanning the gap.